This TCR beta chain appears in the sequencing data of a study of T cells in Graves' hyperthyroidism and ophthalmopathy. Amplification targeted TCR beta CDR3 regions from RNA transcripts. HTBI primers were the set used in a first-round RT-PCR of the TCR CDR3. TCRdb analysed the multiplex PCR reads with MiXCR anew, one entry per CDR3 protein. The sample holds under 350,000 distinct CDR3 sequences, approximately 18% seen once. The CDR3 length is 15 residues. Germline V CDR1 and CDR2: LNHDA, SQIVND (reference sequence). V trimming: 6 bases; J trimming: 7 bases; junction bases outside the gene matches: 8. Graves' hyperthyroidism is called stable when ophthalmopathy does not progress within 18 months. A patient was excluded if there was uncontrolled infection, other autoimmune disease, pregnancy or lactation.

The clonotype was recovered from a woman aged 50 to 60 with Graves' hyperthyroidism. The specimen sequenced was blood. The J gene is TRBJ2-1, the V gene TRBV19; TRBD2 agrees at 11 bases. The CDR3: CASSLAGGPMNEQFF. The CDR3 nucleotides are TGTGCCAGTAGCTTAGCGGGAGGGCCCATGAATGAGCAGTTCTTC.